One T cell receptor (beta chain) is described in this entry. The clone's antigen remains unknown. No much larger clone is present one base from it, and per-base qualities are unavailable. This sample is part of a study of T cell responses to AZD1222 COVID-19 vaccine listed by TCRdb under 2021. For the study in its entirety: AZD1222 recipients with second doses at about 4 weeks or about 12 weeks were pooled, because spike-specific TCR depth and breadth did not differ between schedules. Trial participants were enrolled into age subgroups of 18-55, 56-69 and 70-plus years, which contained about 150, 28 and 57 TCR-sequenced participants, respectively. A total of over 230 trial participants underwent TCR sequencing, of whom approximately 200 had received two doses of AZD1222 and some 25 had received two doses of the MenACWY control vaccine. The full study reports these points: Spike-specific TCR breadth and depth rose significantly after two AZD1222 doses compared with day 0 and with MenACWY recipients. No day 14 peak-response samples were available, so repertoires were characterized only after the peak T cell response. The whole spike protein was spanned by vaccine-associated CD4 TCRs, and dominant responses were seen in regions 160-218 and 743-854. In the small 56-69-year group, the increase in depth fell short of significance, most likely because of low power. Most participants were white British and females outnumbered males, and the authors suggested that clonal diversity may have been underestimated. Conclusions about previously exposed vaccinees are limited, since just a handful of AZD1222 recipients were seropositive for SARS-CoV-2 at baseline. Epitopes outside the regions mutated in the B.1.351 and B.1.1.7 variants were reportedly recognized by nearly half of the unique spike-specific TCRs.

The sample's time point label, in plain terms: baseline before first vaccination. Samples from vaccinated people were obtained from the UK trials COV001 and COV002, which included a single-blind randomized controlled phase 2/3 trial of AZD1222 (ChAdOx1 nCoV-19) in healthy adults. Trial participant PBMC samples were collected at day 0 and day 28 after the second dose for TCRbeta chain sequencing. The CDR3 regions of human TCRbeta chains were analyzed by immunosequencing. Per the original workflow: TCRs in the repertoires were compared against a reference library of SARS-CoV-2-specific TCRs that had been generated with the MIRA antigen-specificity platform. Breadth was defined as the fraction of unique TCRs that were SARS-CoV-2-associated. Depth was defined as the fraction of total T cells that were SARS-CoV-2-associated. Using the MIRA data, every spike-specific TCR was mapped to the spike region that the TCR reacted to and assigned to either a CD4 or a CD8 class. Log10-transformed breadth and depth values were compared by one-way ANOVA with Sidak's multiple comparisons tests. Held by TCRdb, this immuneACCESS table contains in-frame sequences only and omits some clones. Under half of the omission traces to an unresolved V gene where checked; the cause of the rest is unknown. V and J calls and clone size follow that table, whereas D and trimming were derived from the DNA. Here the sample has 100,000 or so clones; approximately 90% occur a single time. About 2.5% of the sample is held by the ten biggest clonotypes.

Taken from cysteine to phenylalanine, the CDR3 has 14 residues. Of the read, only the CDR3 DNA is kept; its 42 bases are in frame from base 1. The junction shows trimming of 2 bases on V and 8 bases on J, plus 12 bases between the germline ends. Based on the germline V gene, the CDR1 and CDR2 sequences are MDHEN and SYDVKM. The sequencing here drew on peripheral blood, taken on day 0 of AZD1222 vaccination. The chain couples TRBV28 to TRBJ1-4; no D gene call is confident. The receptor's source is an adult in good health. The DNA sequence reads TGTGCCAGCAGTTTACTCGTGTCCGAGGAAAAACTGTTTTTT. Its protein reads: CASSLLVSEEKLFF.